These T cell receptor beta chains were read from a single sample in a study of cytomegalovirus exposure and HLA in healthy donors. The repertoire was sequenced with immunoSEQ multiplex PCR; TCRdb's copy has only in-frame clones and lacks some. The sample holds about 51,000 clones. The sample comprised PBMCs. Receptors originate from a female donor in good health and CMV-seronegative. CDR3s include the opening cysteine and the closing phenylalanine or tryptophan.

>TRBV5-1|16
CASSSQIQRSTYEQYF
>TRBV30|14
CAWSVLRVNYGYTF
>TRBV7-2|14
CASSLRGLPYEQYF
>TRBV7-2|15
CASSTDRGYQETQYF
>TRBV5-1|13
CASGDGGNTEAFF
>TRBV5-6|14
CASSLKRGPYEQYF
>TRBV9|15
CASSLLTASYNEQFF
>TRBV5-1|15
CASSLATGRQETQYF
>TRBV5-1|20
CASSLPYATSGPLVGETQYF
>TRBV9|14
CASSVEEGNYGYTF
>TRBV18|16
CASSLSERGGAYEQYF
>TRBV7-9|17
CASSLAADSQNTGELFF
>TRBV5-1|14
CASSSASGSLEQYF
>TRBV11-3|15
CASSLDGLAPNEQFF
>TRBV6-5|13
CASSYSTRQPQHF
>TRBV7-8|16
CASSLGGTDTNYGYTF
>TRBV5-1|15
CASSSSGDSYNEQFF
>TRBV9|11
CASSAAYEQYF
>TRBV19|16
CASSTKGQGLSYEQYF
>TRBV5-1|15
CASSEGTGGIYGYTF
>TRBV6-6|12
CASSPRQNEQYF
>TRBV18|17
CASSPSSASGFLETQYF
>TRBV4-3|14
CASSRGTANTEAFF
>TRBV18|15
CASSPAGAGGNTIYF
>TRBV18|13
CASSQQESNEQFF
>TRBV4-1|15
CASSRADGGTYEQYF
>TRBV19|15
CASSIPGQPNQPQHF
>TRBV30|12
CAWSVRNEKLFF
>TRBV5-1|15
CASSLNPSGDGEQFF
>TRBV18|14
CASSPKGGDTEQYF
>TRBV7-9|15
CASSRNREGRDTQYF
>TRBV6-1|15
CASSELRSSNQPQHF
>TRBV5-1|15
CASSFDGREGNEQFF
>TRBV29-1|15
CSVEDLGQSNEKLFF
>TRBV4-2|15
CASSQDIGDISEQYF
>TRBV6-1|14
CASSETGMNTEAFF
>TRBV4-1|15
CASSQPGGSSYEQYF
>TRBV5-1|16
CASSPGLAGDLGEQYF
>TRBV4-3|18
CASSQEWPSGGLQETQYF
>TRBV6-6|15
CASSLRTGGSQPQHF
>TRBV9|16
CASSVGTSGRTDTQYF
>TRBV30|14
CAWRSTSQGYGYTF
>TRBV30|15
CAWTSGGLLDSPLHF
>TRBV5-1|16
CASSIRTPARHEKLFF
>TRBV19|15
CASSHPGEGRYGYTF
>TRBV11-2|13
CASSSITEYEQYF
>TRBV5-1|14
CASSRTGSHHEQYF
>TRBV6-1|14
CASTEFGVADGYTF
>TRBV27|15
CASSSRVYGSYEQYF
>TRBV25-1|14
CASSGVASTDTQYF
>TRBV7-9|13
CASSAGGTYEQYF
>TRBV5-6|15
CASTLMGTSVYEQYF
>TRBV28|15
CATARGDRGQKGYTF
>TRBV7-9|15
CASSLHSGQGEDNTF
>TRBV7-9|15
CASGEGRRGDSPLHF
>TRBV11-2|12
CASSAHLSGYTF